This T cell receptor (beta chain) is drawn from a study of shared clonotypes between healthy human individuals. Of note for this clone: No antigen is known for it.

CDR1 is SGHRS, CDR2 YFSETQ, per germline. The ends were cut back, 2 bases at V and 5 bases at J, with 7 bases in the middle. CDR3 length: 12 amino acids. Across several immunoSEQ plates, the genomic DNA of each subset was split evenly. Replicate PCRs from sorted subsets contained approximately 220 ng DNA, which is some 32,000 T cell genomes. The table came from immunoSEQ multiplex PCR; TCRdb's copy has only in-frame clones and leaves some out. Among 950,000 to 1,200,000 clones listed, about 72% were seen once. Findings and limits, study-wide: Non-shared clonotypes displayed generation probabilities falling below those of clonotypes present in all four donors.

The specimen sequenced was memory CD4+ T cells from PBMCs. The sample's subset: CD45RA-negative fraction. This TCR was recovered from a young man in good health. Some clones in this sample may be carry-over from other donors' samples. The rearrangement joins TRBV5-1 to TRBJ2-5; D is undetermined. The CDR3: CASSFGVETQYF. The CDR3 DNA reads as TGCGCCAGCAGCTTTGGGGTTGAGACCCAGTACTTC.